The 14 T cell receptor beta chains reported below all come from one sample, sequenced in a study of cytomegalovirus exposure and HLA in healthy donors (dated by TCRdb to 2017 to 2019). The library was obtained by the immunoSEQ multiplex PCR assay. The source is immuneACCESS, and TCRdb retained only in-frame sequences with V and J called. Part of the clones is not carried over; for the studies checked, unresolved V genes explain less than half of this, and the remainder is unexplained. A total of about 160,000 clones appear in this sample, 80% to 90% of them only once. Together, the top ten hold 2% to 2.5% of the sample. Sequencing was carried out using PBMCs. Receptors were obtained from a woman between 18 and 29 years old in good health and CMV-seronegative.

The chain is built from TRBV2 and TRBJ1-4, with TRBD1 as a possible D gene (6 bases). Trimming pared 6 bases from V and 5 bases from J, leaving 16 bases between. Germline CDR1 reads SNHLY; CDR2 reads FYNNEI. This CDR3 is 15 amino acids long. The CDR3 DNA reads TGTGCCAGCAGCGAAATGGCGAGGGGGAATGAAAAACTGTTTTTT. It is translated as CASSEMARGNEKLFF. Full variable domain (outside the CDR3, taken from reference TRBV2 and TRBJ1-4): EPEVTQTPSHQVTQMGQEVILRCVPISNHLYFYWYRQILGQKVEFLVSFYNNEISEKSEIFDDQFSVERPDGSNFTLKIRSTKLEDSAMYFCASSEMARGNEKLFFGSGTQLSVL.

This clone was counted only a few times. CDR3 in DNA: TGTGCCAGCAGCTCATTAGGACAGTACCCACCCTATGGCTACACCTTC. It translates to CASSSLGQYPPYGYTF. The chain couples TRBV11-2 to TRBJ1-2, with D perhaps TRBD1 (6 bases). CDR1 and CDR2 (germline): SGHAT, FQNNGV. CDR3 length: 16 residues. Trimming shortened V by 4 bases and J by 4 bases, and 19 bases separated the two germline ends.

This chain connects TRBV18 to TRBJ2-3, with a possible D match to TRBD1 (5 bases). Germline CDR1 reads KGHSH; CDR2 reads LQKENI. Trimming left V 0 bases short and J 4 bases short, with 8 bases between. The CDR3 runs 14 residues. CDR3 residues: CASSPPTGSDTQYF. CDR3 DNA sequence: TGTGCCAGCTCACCACCCACAGGTTCAGATACGCAGTATTTT.

This chain links TRBV11-3 with TRBJ2-2; 10 bases agree with TRBD2. The junction had 14 bases not matched to a gene; V was cut back by 4 bases and J by 0 bases. Looked up from germline, CDR1 is SGHNT and CDR2 is YENEEA. This CDR3 region has 20 residues. The CDR3 protein is CASSSGLARGGFSNTGELFF. CDR3 nucleotides: TGTGCCAGCAGCTCGGGACTAGCGCGAGGGGGCTTTTCGAACACCGGGGAGCTGTTTTTT. The variable domain in full, with the rest retrieved from reference TRBV11-3 and TRBJ2-2, is EAGVVQSPRYKIIEKKQPVAFWCNPISGHNTLYWYLQNLGQGPELLIRYENEEAVDDSQLPKDRFSAERLKGVDSTLKIQPAELGDSAVYLCASSSGLARGGFSNTGELFFGEGSRLTVL.

The rearrangement joins TRBV5-1 to TRBJ2-7; perhaps TRBD2 as D (7 bases). V lost 6 bases and J 4 bases, leaving 17 bases between the germline ends. CDR3 length: 14 residues. The germline gives CDR1 SGHRS, CDR2 YFSETQ. The chain's CDR3 is CASNPGGLKYEQYF. In nucleotides, the CDR3 is TGCGCCAGCAATCCGGGGGGCCTAAAGTACGAGCAGTACTTC.

The chain links TRBV6-1 to TRBJ1-2; 9 positions agree with TRBD1. Germline V gene lookup returns CDR1 MNHNS and CDR2 SASEGT. The CDR3 consists of 14 residues. The junction had 4 bases not matched to a gene; V was cut back by 7 bases and J by 1 base. CDR3 region: CASTGDRDNYGYTF. The DNA of the CDR3 is TGTGCCAGCACCGGGGACAGGGATAACTATGGCTACACCTTC.

This chain links TRBV4-2 with TRBJ2-3; 7 nucleotides agree with TRBD2. Germline V gene lookup returns CDR1 LGHNA and CDR2 YNFKEQ. The CDR3 runs 16 residues. Losses at the gene ends were 1 base for V and 8 bases for J; bases not matched to a gene: 12. The CDR3 is CASSQVGGKSAGTQYF. As DNA, the CDR3 is TGTGCCAGCAGCCAAGTGGGGGGGAAAAGTGCAGGTACGCAGTATTTT.

This chain links TRBV7-3 with TRBJ1-2; D call uncertain. V lost 5 bases to trimming and J lost 4 bases, with 17 bases between them. Germline CDR1 and CDR2: SGHTA and FQGTGA. The CDR3 totals 15 residues. As DNA, the CDR3 is TGTGCCAGCAGCGCTTCTGACGGGATGATCTATGGCTACACCTTC. It encodes CASSASDGMIYGYTF.

V is TRBV7-2 and J is TRBJ2-7, with no clear D. CDR3 length equals 12 residues. V was trimmed by 5 bases and J by 3 bases, leaving 8 bases between them. CDR1 SGHTA and CDR2 FQGNSA come from the germline V gene. CDR3 residues: CASSPHGYEQYF. The CDR3 DNA reads as TGTGCCAGCAGCCCTCACGGCTACGAGCAGTACTTC. The variable domain in full, with the rest retrieved from reference TRBV7-2 and TRBJ2-7, is GAGVSQSPSNKVTEKGKDVELRCDPISGHTALYWYRQSLGQGLEFLIYFQGNSAPDKSGLPSDRFSAERTGGSVSTLTIQRTQQEDSAVYLCASSPHGYEQYFGPGTRLTVT.

In its sample, this clone was seen once. This sequence joins TRBV29-1 and TRBJ2-1; TRBD2 agrees at 14 bases. V lost 3 bases, J lost 9 bases, and 1 base stayed unmatched. This CDR3 is built from 13 residues. Germline V gene lookup returns CDR1 SQVTM and CDR2 ANQGSEA. The CDR3 DNA reads as TGCAGCGTTGAGACTAGCGGGAGGGGTGAGCAGTTCTTC. Amino acids: CSVETSGRGEQFF.

The chain joins TRBV19 to TRBJ2-1, with 10 bases fitting TRBD2. V was pared by 6 bases and J by 10 bases, with 15 bases of the junction left unmatched. Germline CDR1 LNHDA, CDR2 SQIVND (reference sequence). This CDR3 region has 16 residues. The CDR3 is CASRGIEREGLGEQFF. The CDR3 region has the DNA TGTGCCAGTAGGGGAATCGAGCGGGAGGGCCTCGGGGAGCAGTTCTTC.

V is TRBV5-4 and J is TRBJ2-2; possible D gene TRBD2, 6 bases. Trimming took off 3 bases at V and 0 bases at J, with 18 bases between the two ends. The CDR3 is 18 residues long. The germline CDR1 and CDR2 sequences are SGHNT and YYREEE (reference sequence). DNA of the CDR3: TGTGCCAGCAGCTCCCACCCGGGGGTGAATCCGAACACCGGGGAGCTGTTTTTT. It codes for CASSSHPGVNPNTGELFF.

The chain links TRBV4-1 to TRBJ2-3; D ambiguous. Trimming pared 0 bases from V and 6 bases from J, leaving 7 bases between. CDR3 length: 13 amino acids. CDR1 MGHRA and CDR2 YSYEKL come from the germline V gene. The CDR3 sequence is CASSQDDFDTQYF. The CDR3 region has the DNA TGCGCCAGCAGCCAAGATGACTTTGATACGCAGTATTTT.

The J gene is TRBJ1-1, the V gene TRBV27; tentatively, D is TRBD1 (5 bases). CDR3 length equals 14 residues. CDR1 and CDR2 from the germline V gene are MNHEY and SMNVEV (reference sequence). V was trimmed by 1 base and J by 2 bases, leaving 8 bases between them. The CDR3 loop reads CASSLWRGNTEAFF. In DNA form, the CDR3 reads TGTGCCAGCAGTTTATGGAGGGGTAACACTGAAGCTTTCTTT.